These 3 T cell receptor beta chains were sequenced from one sample in a study of blood T cell repertoires in COVID-19. Only in-frame clones appear in the TCRdb table, and some are missing; sequencing was by immunoSEQ multiplex PCR. The profile shows about 75,000 clones, more than 65% of them singletons. The sequenced material came from peripheral blood. The receptors derive from a woman aged 45 to 65 with acute or convalescent COVID-19.

The V and J genes are TRBV19 and TRBJ1-2; a weak D match, TRBD1 (5 bases). CDR1 is LNHDA and CDR2 is SQIVND in the germline V gene (reference sequence). The CDR3 contains 14 residues. V was trimmed by 2 bases and J by 6 bases, leaving 13 bases between them. The CDR3 nucleotides are TGTGCCAGTAGTATAAGGGGCGGACTAAATGGCTACACCTTC. Protein sequence: CASSIRGGLNGYTF. Variable domain in full (rest from reference TRBV19 and TRBJ1-2): DGGITQSPKYLFRKEGQNVTLSCEQNLNHDAMYWYRQDPGQGLRLIYYSQIVNDFQKGDIAEGYSVSREKKESFPLTVTSAQKNPTAFYLCASSIRGGLNGYTFGSGTRLTVV.

The chain combines TRBV27 with TRBJ2-1, with D possibly matching TRBD2 (6 bases). V was trimmed by 4 bases and J by 3 bases, leaving 13 bases between them. Germline lookup yields CDR1 MNHEY and CDR2 SMNVEV (reference sequence). This CDR3 has 15 residues. CDR3 sequence reads: CASSYRGTLYNEQFF. The CDR3 DNA sequence: TGTGCCAGCAGTTACCGGGGGACCCTCTACAATGAGCAGTTCTTC.

The rearrangement links TRBV6-1 to TRBJ2-7; D perhaps matches TRBD2 (5 bases). The germline V gene encodes CDR1 MNHNS and CDR2 SASEGT. The ends were cut back, 3 bases at V and 6 bases at J, with 15 bases in the middle. The CDR3 runs 14 residues. The CDR3 loop reads CASSDPPSPVEQYF. The CDR3 region has the DNA TGTGCCAGCAGTGACCCCCCTAGCCCTGTCGAGCAGTACTTC.